This record concerns one T cell receptor (beta chain) sequence. V was pared by 0 bases and J by 7 bases, with 7 bases between. Germline CDR1 and CDR2: MNHNS and SASEGT. The CDR3 runs to 13 residues. This sample was included in a study of blood T cell repertoires in COVID-19. The overall study: Specimens from acute and convalescent COVID-19 originated in the United States, Italy and Spain. T cells, B-cell-depleted T cells, or PBMCs supplied cDNA or gDNA.

In the authors' methods: For nucleated cells, counts were estimated from reference gene primer amplification. Libraries were prepared by immunoSEQ multiplex PCR; TCRdb keeps only in-frame clonotypes and omits some of them. The DNA gave D and trimming, while V, J and clone size come from that table. The sample has more than 200,000 clones; about 85% are singletons. This receptor was taken from a man aged 70 or older with acute or convalescent COVID-19. The sequenced material came from peripheral blood. V gene TRBV6-1 combines with J gene TRBJ2-1; no reliable D call. The CDR3 here is CASSEARWNEQFF. Here the CDR3 DNA reads TGTGCCAGCAGTGAAGCGCGGTGGAATGAGCAGTTCTTC.